The next 27 T cell receptor beta chains were all read from a single sample in a study of post-analysis software for immune sequencing data. Study conclusions and caveats: The study found TRBV5-6, TRBV5-1 and TRBV20-1 among roughly 5 TRBV segments more frequent in patients than controls.

Every TCR beta cDNA library bore unique molecular identifiers. MiXCR was run by TCRdb on the PCR reads, yielding one entry per CDR3 protein. The data hold about 560,000 distinct CDR3 sequences, with roughly 40% observed a single time. These TCRs are of unknown antigen specificity. The specimen sequenced was blood. The source is a girl aged 10 to 17 with multiple sclerosis.

This clonotype was observed a handful of times. This chain joins TRBV29-1 and TRBJ2-3, with 8 bases fitting TRBD2. Unmatched junction bases numbered 3, after V lost 5 bases and J lost 2 bases. Germline CDR1 reads SQVTM; CDR2 reads ANQGSEA. There are 13 residues in the CDR3. The CDR3 reads CSVQRGNTDTQYF. CDR3 nucleotide sequence: TGCAGCGTTCAGCGGGGGAACACAGATACGCAGTATTTT.

The chain combines TRBV10-3 with TRBJ2-7, with D possibly matching TRBD1 (6 bases). The ends were cut back, 1 base at V and 5 bases at J, with 12 bases in the middle. CDR3 length: 14 amino acids. CDR1 is ENHRY and CDR2 is SYGVKD in the germline V gene. The CDR3 spells CAISELGQYHEQYF. Here the CDR3 DNA reads TGTGCCATCAGTGAGTTAGGACAGTACCACGAGCAGTACTTC.

The V call is TRBV4-1, the J call TRBJ1-2, with 11 bases matching TRBD1. The CDR3 totals 18 residues. CDR1 and CDR2 from the germline V gene are MGHRA and YSYEKL. Unmatched junction bases numbered 8, after V lost 0 bases and J lost 2 bases. The CDR3 region is CASSQERGTGGPNYGYTF. In nucleotides, the CDR3 is TGCGCCAGCAGCCAAGAACGCGGGACAGGGGGACCCAACTATGGCTACACCTTC.

About this clonotype: At one end the junction does not follow the germline gene, possibly because of a read error. The V and J genes are TRBV12-3 or TRBV12-4 and TRBJ2-6; D might be TRBD1 or TRBD2, each matching 5 bases. The CDR3 runs to 15 residues. The CDR3 DNA follows: TGTGCCAGCAGCGCACCGGGGAGTGGGGCCAACGTCCCGACTTTC. Protein: CASSAPGSGANVPTF.

V and J are TRBV20-1 and TRBJ2-1; 9 bases are shared with TRBD2. The V gene's germline CDR1 is DFQATT and CDR2 SNEGSKA (reference sequence). CDR3 length: 14 amino acids. Unmatched junction bases numbered 8, after V lost 3 bases and J lost 8 bases. CDR3 in amino acids: CSASSGTSIYEQFF. Here the CDR3 DNA reads TGCAGTGCTAGCTCCGGGACTAGCATCTATGAGCAGTTCTTC.

In its sample, this clonotype was seen a few times. V and J are TRBV5-1 and TRBJ2-1, with 11 nucleotides matching TRBD2. This CDR3 has 15 residues. Looked up from germline, CDR1 is SGHRS and CDR2 is YFSETQ. V trimming: 7 bases; J trimming: 13 bases; junction bases outside the gene matches: 16. The CDR3 DNA reads as TGCGCCAGCCAAGAGACTAGCGGGGAGTTATTTGGACAGTTCTTC. It is translated as CASQETSGELFGQFF. Looking up the rest from reference TRBV5-1 and TRBJ2-1 gives the full variable domain: KAGVTQTPRYLIKTRGQQVTLSCSPISGHRSVSWYQQTPGQGLQFLFEYFSETQRNKGNFPGRFSGRQFSNSRSEMNVSTLELGDSALYLCASQETSGELFGQFFGPGTRLTVL.

This chain joins TRBV7-9 and TRBJ2-7, with D unclear. From germline, CDR1 is SEHNR and CDR2 FQNEAQ (reference sequence). V lost 11 bases to trimming and J lost 3 bases, with 14 bases between them. The CDR3 totals 12 residues. The CDR3, as DNA: TGTGCCGCAGGCGGAGATTTCTACGAGCAGTACTTC. It specifies CAAGGDFYEQYF.

The rearrangement joins TRBV5-1 to TRBJ1-4; a possible D gene is TRBD1 (6 bases). CDR1 SGHRS and CDR2 YFSETQ come from the germline V gene. V was cut by 0 bases and J by 0 bases, with 6 bases left in between. CDR3 length: 15 amino acids. Here the CDR3 reads CASSLEGATNEKLFF. CDR3 nucleotide sequence: TGCGCCAGCAGCTTGGAGGGGGCAACTAATGAAAAACTGTTTTTT.

The chain has TRBV5-1 and TRBJ2-7, with D tentatively TRBD2 (6 bases). The V gene lost 0 bases and the J gene lost 2 bases, with 9 bases spanning the gap. Germline V gene data show CDR1 as SGHRS and CDR2 as YFSETQ. The CDR3 runs 14 residues. This chain's CDR3 is CASSLGTTPYEQYF. The CDR3 DNA is TGCGCCAGCAGCTTGGGGACTACCCCCTACGAGCAGTACTTC. Using reference TRBV5-1 and TRBJ2-7 for the parts outside the CDR3, the full variable domain is KAGVTQTPRYLIKTRGQQVTLSCSPISGHRSVSWYQQTPGQGLQFLFEYFSETQRNKGNFPGRFSGRQFSNSRSEMNVSTLELGDSALYLCASSLGTTPYEQYFGPGTRLTVT.

This clonotype was recorded many times. One end of the junction varies from germline; a read error may be responsible. This chain joins TRBV20-1 and TRBJ2-1, with 9 bases identical to TRBD2. CDR1 is DFQATT, CDR2 SNEGSKA, per germline (reference sequence). The CDR3 has 15 amino acids. In DNA, the CDR3 is TGCAGTGCTGGAGAGGCTAGCGGGGCCGACAATGAGCAGTTCTTC. Translation: CSAGEASGADNEQFF.

The chain joins TRBV6-5 to TRBJ2-3; unclear D gene. From germline, CDR1 is MNHEY and CDR2 SVGAGI. Trimming took off 7 bases at V and 0 bases at J, with 11 bases between the two ends. The length of the CDR3 is 14 residues. Written as DNA, the CDR3 is TGTGCCAGCACCAAATCGGGCAGCACAGATACGCAGTATTTT. Translated: CASTKSGSTDTQYF.

The chain couples TRBV5-1 to TRBJ1-1; 9 bases agree with TRBD1. Germline-derived CDR1 and CDR2 are SGHRS and YFSETQ. Trimming cost V 4 bases and J 4 bases; bases outside gene matches: 5. The CDR3 loop spans 14 amino acids. The CDR3 sequence: CASSGGQGGTEAFF. The CDR3 DNA is TGCGCCAGCAGCGGGGGACAGGGCGGCACTGAAGCTTTCTTT.

The gene calls are TRBV20-1 and TRBJ2-7; 12 bases are shared with TRBD2. V shed 2 bases and J 11 bases; nucleotides not matched to a gene: 7. CDR3 length: 13 residues. Germline lookup yields CDR1 DFQATT and CDR2 SNEGSKA (reference sequence). The CDR3 nucleotides are TGCAGTGCTAGATTGACTAGCGGGAGTTGGGAGTACTTC. Encoded protein: CSARLTSGSWEYF.

This clonotype has a handful of counts. V gene TRBV5-1 combines with J gene TRBJ1-2; no reliable D call. This CDR3 region has 13 residues. V lost 0 bases and J lost 3, with 6 bases in between. The germline V gene encodes CDR1 SGHRS and CDR2 YFSETQ. This CDR3 is CASSLDVDYGYTF. In DNA, the CDR3 is TGCGCCAGCAGCTTGGACGTGGACTATGGCTACACCTTC.

This chain links TRBV9 with TRBJ2-1; 9 bases are shared with TRBD1. Unmatched junction bases numbered 13, after V lost 4 bases and J lost 5 bases. This CDR3 has 17 amino acids. CDR1 is SGDLS, CDR2 YYNGEE, per germline. The CDR3 coding sequence is TGTGCCAGCAGCCCCTGGGACAGGGAAACGCGTAACAATGAGCAGTTCTTC. Translated, it gives CASSPWDRETRNNEQFF. The full variable domain, with the rest looked up from reference TRBV9 and TRBJ2-1, is DSGVTQTPKHLITATGQRVTLRCSPRSGDLSVYWYQQSLDQGLQFLIQYYNGEERAKGNILERFSAQQFPDLHSELNLSSLELGDSALYFCASSPWDRETRNNEQFFGPGTRLTVL.

This sequence joins TRBV6-6 and TRBJ1-1; TRBD1 matches 8 bases. The CDR3 is 14 amino acids. J lost 6 bases, V lost 3 bases, and 6 bases had no gene match. CDR1 is MNHNY and CDR2 is SVGAGI in the germline V gene (reference sequence). The CDR3 protein is CASSYSGGAAEAFF. CDR3 nucleotide sequence: TGTGCCAGCAGTTATTCAGGGGGCGCCGCTGAAGCTTTCTTT.

The chain combines TRBV20-1 with TRBJ1-4; the D is unclear. The CDR3 consists of 13 residues. Trimming left V 2 bases short and J 5 bases short, with 9 bases between. The V gene's germline CDR1 is DFQATT and CDR2 SNEGSKA (reference sequence). The CDR3 bases are TGCAGTGCTAGACGGGCTGGGAATGAAAAACTGTTTTTT. It is translated as CSARRAGNEKLFF.

The rearrangement uses TRBV25-1 and TRBJ2-7; D unclear. Germline CDR1 MGHDK, CDR2 SYGVNS. The V and J ends lost 2 bases and 0 bases respectively, with 8 bases between them. This CDR3 is 14 amino acids long. CDR3 bases: TGTGCCAGCAGTGAACGGCCATCCTCCTACGAGCAGTACTTC. It encodes CASSERPSSYEQYF.

This clonotype appeared a single time. The gene calls are TRBV6-2 or TRBV6-3 and TRBJ2-6, with unresolved D. The CDR3 runs 15 residues. Trimming removed 6 bases at V and 0 bases at J, with 9 bases between. Germline V gives CDR1 MNHEY, CDR2 SVGEGT. This CDR3 reads CASRTRSSGANVLTF. The CDR3 nucleotides read TGTGCCAGCAGGACGCGGAGCTCTGGGGCCAACGTCCTGACTTTC.

Comments on this clonotype: Germline and junction disagree at one end, which may indicate a read error. The rearrangement links TRBV7-9 to TRBJ2-5, with a possible D match to TRBD1 (6 bases). The end of the DNA fits TRBJ2-7 better, so the J call may be wrong. This CDR3 comprises 12 residues. CDR1 is SEHNR and CDR2 is FQNEAQ in the germline V gene (reference sequence). The CDR3 DNA sequence: TGTGCCGGCAGGTCGGAAGGGGGCGAGCAGTACTTC. Translation gives CAGRSEGGEQYF.

This chain joins TRBV12-3 or TRBV12-4 and TRBJ1-5; TRBD1 is a possible D gene (5 bases). CDR3 length: 16 residues. V shed 8 bases and J shed 0 bases, with 17 bases lying between them. The DNA for the CDR3 is TGTGCCAGCGGGTTACGGGGCCTTTATAGCAATCAGCCCCAGCATTTT. Translating it yields CASGLRGLYSNQPQHF.

There are a few counts of this clonotype. For the CDR3, the DNA is TGTGCCAGCAGTTATCGGGAGTTTCAGCCCCAGCATTTT. Amino acid sequence: CASSYREFQPQHF. The chain has TRBV6-5 and TRBJ1-5; no clear D gene. The V end lost 3 bases, the J end lost 6 bases, and 9 bases lay between the germline ends. Germline-derived CDR1 and CDR2 are MNHEY and SVGAGI. CDR3 length equals 13 residues.

This clonotype was observed many times. V and J are TRBV5-6 and TRBJ2-7, with D possibly being TRBD1 (5 bases). The germline V and J ends were trimmed by 4 bases and 12 bases, with 17 bases remaining between them. Germline loops: CDR1 SGHDT, CDR2 YYEEEE. This CDR3 region has 12 residues. CDR3 sequence reads: CASSLSDQGGYF. As DNA, the CDR3 is TGTGCCAGCAGCCTCTCTGACCAGGGTGGGTACTTC. Complete variable domain (other parts from reference TRBV5-6 and TRBJ2-7): DAGVTQSPTHLIKTRGQQVTLRCSPKSGHDTVSWYQQALGQGPQFIFQYYEEEERQRGNFPDRFSGHQFPNYSSELNVNALLLGDSALYLCASSLSDQGGYFGPGTRLTVT.

The CDR3 sequence is CASAPPTNQPQHF. The CDR3 coding sequence is TGTGCTAGTGCCCCACCGACCAATCAGCCCCAGCATTTT. The chain employs TRBV12-5 and TRBJ1-5; D unresolved. Per the germline V gene, CDR1 is LGHNT and CDR2 is FRNRAP. With 7 bases removed from V and 3 bases from J, the gap between germline ends came to 10 bases. CDR3 size: 13 residues.

This chain connects TRBV29-1 to TRBJ1-1, with D unclear. With 4 bases removed from V and 4 bases from J, the gap between germline ends came to 13 bases. The CDR3 has 13 residues. CDR1 is SQVTM, CDR2 ANQGSEA, per germline. CDR3 nucleotides: TGCAGCGTTGTTAGGGAAGTGGCCACTGAAGCTTTCTTT. Amino acid sequence: CSVVREVATEAFF.

The V gene is TRBV10-3, the J gene TRBJ2-7; D not certain. The CDR3 has 16 residues. The germline V gene encodes CDR1 ENHRY and CDR2 SYGVKD. The V end lost 3 bases, the J end lost 1 base, and 16 bases lay between the germline ends. The CDR3 is CAISDPTLGRSYEQYF. CDR3 in DNA: TGTGCCATCAGTGATCCGACCCTCGGTAGGTCCTACGAGCAGTACTTC.

The table lists this clonotype with a few counts. The rearrangement uses TRBV5-1 and TRBJ2-1; D is unclear. Germline assignment: CDR1 SGHRS and CDR2 YFSETQ. V was pared by 4 bases and J by 0 bases, with 11 bases between. The CDR3 totals 15 residues. In nucleotides, the CDR3 is TGCGCCAGCAGCCCCGGGCCTAGCTCCTACAATGAGCAGTTCTTC. Translation: CASSPGPSSYNEQFF.